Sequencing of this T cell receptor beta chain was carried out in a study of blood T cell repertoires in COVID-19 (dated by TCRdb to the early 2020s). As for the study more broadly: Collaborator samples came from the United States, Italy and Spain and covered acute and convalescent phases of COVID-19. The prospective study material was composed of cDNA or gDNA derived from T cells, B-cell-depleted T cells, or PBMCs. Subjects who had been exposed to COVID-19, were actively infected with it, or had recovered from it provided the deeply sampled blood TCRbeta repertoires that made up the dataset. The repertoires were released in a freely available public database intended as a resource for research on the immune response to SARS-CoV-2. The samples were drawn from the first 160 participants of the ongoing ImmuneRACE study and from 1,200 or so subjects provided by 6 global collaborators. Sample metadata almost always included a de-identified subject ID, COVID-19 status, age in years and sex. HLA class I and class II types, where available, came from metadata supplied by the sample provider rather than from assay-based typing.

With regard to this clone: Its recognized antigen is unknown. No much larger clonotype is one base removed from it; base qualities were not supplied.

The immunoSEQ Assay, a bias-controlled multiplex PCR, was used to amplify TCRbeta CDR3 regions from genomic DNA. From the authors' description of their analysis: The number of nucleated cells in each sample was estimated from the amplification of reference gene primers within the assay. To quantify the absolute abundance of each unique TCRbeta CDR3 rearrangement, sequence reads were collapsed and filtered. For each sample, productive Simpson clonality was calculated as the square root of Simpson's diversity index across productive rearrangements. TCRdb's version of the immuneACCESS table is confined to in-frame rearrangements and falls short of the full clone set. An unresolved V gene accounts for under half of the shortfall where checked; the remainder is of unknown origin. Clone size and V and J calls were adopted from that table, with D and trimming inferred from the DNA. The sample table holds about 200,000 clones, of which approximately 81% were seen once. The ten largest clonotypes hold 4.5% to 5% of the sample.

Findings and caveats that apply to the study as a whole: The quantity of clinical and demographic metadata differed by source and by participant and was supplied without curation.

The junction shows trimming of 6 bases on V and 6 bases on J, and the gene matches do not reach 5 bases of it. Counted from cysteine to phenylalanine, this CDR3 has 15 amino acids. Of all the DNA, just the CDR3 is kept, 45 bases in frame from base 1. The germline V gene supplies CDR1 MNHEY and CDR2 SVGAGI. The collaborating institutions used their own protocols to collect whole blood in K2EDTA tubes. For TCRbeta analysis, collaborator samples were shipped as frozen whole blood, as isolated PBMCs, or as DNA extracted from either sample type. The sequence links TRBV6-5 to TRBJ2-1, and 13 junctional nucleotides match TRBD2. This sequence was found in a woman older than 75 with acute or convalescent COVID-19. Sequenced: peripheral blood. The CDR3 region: CASSFGLAGVNEQFF. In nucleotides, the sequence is TGTGCCAGCAGCTTCGGACTAGCGGGGGTCAATGAGCAGTTCTTC.